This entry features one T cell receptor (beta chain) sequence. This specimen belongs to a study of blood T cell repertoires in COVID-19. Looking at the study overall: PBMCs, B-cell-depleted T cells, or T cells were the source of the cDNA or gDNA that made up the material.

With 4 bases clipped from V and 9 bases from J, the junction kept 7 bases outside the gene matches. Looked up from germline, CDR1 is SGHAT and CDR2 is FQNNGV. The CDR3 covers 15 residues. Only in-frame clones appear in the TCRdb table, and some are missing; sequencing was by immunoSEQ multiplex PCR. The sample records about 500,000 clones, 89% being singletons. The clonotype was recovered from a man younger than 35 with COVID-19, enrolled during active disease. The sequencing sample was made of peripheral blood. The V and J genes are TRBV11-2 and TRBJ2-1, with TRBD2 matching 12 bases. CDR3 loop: CASSSTSGSVGEQFF. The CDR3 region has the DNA TGTGCCAGCAGCTCGACTAGCGGGAGTGTAGGTGAGCAGTTCTTC.